This T cell receptor beta chain was captured by sequencing in a study of OX40 agonist ivuxolimab in advanced cancers. TCRdb's table, derived via immunoSEQ multiplex PCR, lists solely in-frame clones and lacks some. This sample has some 70,000 clones, with roughly 80% found just once. V was clipped by 7 bases and J by 2 bases, with 21 bases between them. This CDR3 spans 17 amino acids. Germline loops: CDR1 ENHRY, CDR2 SYGVKD. This TCR came from an adult with an advanced solid tumor such as melanoma, head and neck, liver or kidney cancer. The chain joins TRBV10-3 to TRBJ1-5, with D perhaps matching TRBD1 (6 bases). The source material was CD4+ or CD8+ T cells sorted from blood, sampled in a trial of the OX40 agonist ivuxolimab. The CDR3 is CAITKDSPSLGNQPQHF. CDR3 nucleotides: TGTGCCATCACCAAGGACAGTCCTTCCCTGGGCAATCAGCCCCAGCATTTT.